The 6 T cell receptor beta chains below all came from one sample that was sequenced in a study of T cell responses to AZD1222 COVID-19 vaccine. The repertoire was sequenced with immunoSEQ multiplex PCR; TCRdb's copy has only in-frame clones and lacks some. The sample comprises about 73,000 clones, nearly 90% of which are singletons, and about 9.3% rests with the top ten. Specimen: peripheral blood, collected 28 days after the second AZD1222 dose. These TCRs come from an adult who received the AZD1222 COVID-19 vaccine.

V gene TRBV5-4 combines with J gene TRBJ2-3; D is uncertain. Germline loops: CDR1 SGHNT, CDR2 YYREEE (reference sequence). Trimming removed 0 bases at V and 4 bases at J, with 6 bases between. The CDR3 totals 13 residues. CDR3 nucleotides: TGTGCCAGCAGCTTGGTTGGGGCAGATACGCAGTATTTT. Translating gives CASSLVGADTQYF.

The chain carries TRBV19 and TRBJ1-2, with TRBD1 matching over 9 bases. Germline CDR1 LNHDA, CDR2 SQIVND (reference sequence). The CDR3 consists of 16 residues. The V and J ends lost 5 bases and 8 bases, in that order; junction bases with no gene match: 15. The CDR3 DNA reads as TGTGCCAGTAGTGGATCCTCCGGGACAGGGATCCACGGCTACACCTTC. The encoded protein is CASSGSSGTGIHGYTF.

The chain links TRBV19 to TRBJ2-7; D not certain. V was clipped by 3 bases and J by 0 bases, with 9 bases between them. The CDR3 sequence is 14 residues long. Germline-derived CDR1 and CDR2 are LNHDA and SQIVND (reference sequence). This CDR3 reads CASSIGHLSYEQYF. Here the CDR3 DNA reads TGTGCCAGTAGTATCGGGCACCTCTCCTACGAGCAGTACTTC.

The chain joins TRBV28 to TRBJ1-2, with unresolved D. V lost 2 bases to trimming and J lost 8 bases, with 15 bases between them. The CDR3 is 14 amino acids. Per germline, CDR1 MDHEN and CDR2 SYDVKM. This CDR3 reads CASSLTPFRRGYTF. Written as DNA, the CDR3 is TGTGCCAGCAGTTTAACCCCATTCCGGCGAGGCTACACCTTC.

This chain joins TRBV5-8 and TRBJ1-4; the D gene is possibly TRBD1 (5 bases). Germline CDR1 SGHTS, CDR2 YDEGEE. V gave up 2 bases and J gave up 2 bases, with 10 bases separating them. There are 15 residues in the CDR3. CDR3 DNA sequence: TGTGCCAGCAGCTTTGGGGGATTCACTAATGAAAAACTGTTTTTT. This translates into CASSFGGFTNEKLFF.

CDR3 nucleotide sequence: TGTGCCAGCAGCCTCGGGGGTGGCACTGAAGCTTTCTTT. Translating gives CASSLGGGTEAFF. This chain joins TRBV7-9 and TRBJ1-1; weak D call: TRBD1 (5 bases). The V gene lost 5 bases and the J gene lost 4 bases, with 11 bases spanning the gap. Germline values: CDR1 SEHNR, CDR2 FQNEAQ (reference sequence). The CDR3 consists of 13 residues.